These T cell receptor beta chains were read from a single sample in a study of regulatory T cells in long-lasting Graves disease. Via MiXCR, TCRdb re-called the multiplex PCR reads, giving one row per CDR3 protein. The table has roughly 400,000 distinct CDR3 sequences, about 21% seen once; the top ten hold 13% to 15%. Here the sequenced sample was peripheral blood mononuclear cells (PBMCs), taken when the disease was refractory, from a patient treated with antithyroid drugs. Every receptor here comes from a female donor with Graves disease. CDR3s include the opening cysteine and the closing phenylalanine or tryptophan. Each record gives: J gene, D gene, V gene, clone size, CDR3 protein, CDR3 DNA. D genes are given only for firm matches. Clone size is given for some rows only: seen once, a few or many times, or a class if the clone is expanded.

J: TRBJ2-1
D: NA
V: TRBV5-4
size: NA
CDR3: CASSSRDHNNEQFF
DNA: TGTGCCAGCAGCTCCCGGGACCACAACAATGAGCAGTTCTTC

J: TRBJ1-1
D: NA
V: TRBV18
size: NA
CDR3: CASSPALGTEAFF
DNA: TGTGCCAGCTCACCTGCTCTTGGGACTGAAGCTTTCTTT

J: TRBJ1-1
D: NA
V: TRBV12-3/TRBV12-4
size: many
CDR3: CASKRPSPDEAFF
DNA: TGTGCCAGCAAGCGACCTTCCCCAGACGAAGCTTTCTTT

J: TRBJ1-1
D: NA
V: TRBV4-1
size: NA
CDR3: CASSGRGSMNTEAFF
DNA: TGCGCCAGCAGCGGTCGTGGGAGCATGAACACTGAAGCTTTCTTT

J: TRBJ1-1
D: TRBD1
V: TRBV27
size: many
CDR3: CASRGQGRNTEAFF
DNA: TGTGCCAGCAGGGGACAGGGGCGGAACACTGAAGCTTTCTTT

J: TRBJ2-5
D: NA
V: TRBV28
size: many
CDR3: CASRGIRETQYF
DNA: TGTGCCAGCCGGGGGATCCGAGAAACCCAGTACTTC

J: TRBJ2-7
D: NA
V: TRBV20-1
size: many
CDR3: CSARRAMNYEQYF
DNA: TGCAGTGCAAGAAGGGCGATGAACTACGAGCAGTACTTC

J: TRBJ2-3
D: NA
V: TRBV2
size: NA
CDR3: CASRVENISPDTQYF
DNA: TGTGCCAGCAGAGTAGAGAATATCAGCCCAGATACGCAGTATTTT

J: TRBJ2-7
D: NA
V: TRBV3-1
size: many
CDR3: CASSPSPFYEQYF
DNA: TGTGCCAGCAGCCCCTCCCCCTTCTACGAGCAGTACTTC

J: TRBJ1-5
D: NA
V: TRBV19
size: few
CDR3: CASSDQGYSNQPQHF
DNA: TGTGCCAGTAGTGATCAGGGTTATAGCAATCAGCCCCAGCATTTT

J: TRBJ1-4
D: TRBD1
V: TRBV3-1
size: NA
CDR3: CASSQGGTGRPLWEKLFF
DNA: TGTGCCAGCAGCCAAGGAGGGACAGGGAGGCCCCTCTGGGAAAAACTGTTTTTT

J: TRBJ1-1
D: TRBD1
V: TRBV2
size: NA
CDR3: CAGPRSSYGQGDTEAFF
DNA: TGTGCCGGCCCTCGTAGCAGTTACGGACAGGGGGATACTGAAGCTTTCTTT

J: TRBJ1-2
D: NA
V: TRBV4-2
size: few
CDR3: CASSHGTSYGYTF
DNA: TGTGCCAGCAGCCACGGGACAAGCTATGGCTACACCTTC

J: TRBJ2-2
D: TRBD2
V: TRBV10-2
size: few
CDR3: CATKAGGANTGELFF
DNA: TGCGCCACCAAGGCGGGGGGAGCGAACACCGGGGAGCTGTTTTTT

J: TRBJ1-6
D: NA
V: TRBV5-6
size: once
CDR3: CASSLPPTGPNSPLHF
DNA: TGTGCCAGCAGCTTGCCACCTACAGGACCTAATTCACCCCTCCACTTT

J: TRBJ2-7
D: NA
V: TRBV6-1
size: few
CDR3: CASSDRGGYEQYF
DNA: TGTGCCAGCAGTGACAGGGGCGGGTACGAGCAGTACTTC

J: TRBJ2-7
D: TRBD2
V: TRBV20-1
size: NA
CDR3: CSPKTSGRGYEQYF
DNA: TGCAGTCCTAAGACTAGCGGGAGGGGTTACGAGCAGTACTTC

J: TRBJ1-1
D: TRBD1
V: TRBV9
size: NA
CDR3: CASSVAPRGGFGEAFF
DNA: TGTGCCAGCAGCGTAGCCCCCAGGGGGGGGTTTGGTGAAGCTTTCTTT

J: TRBJ2-5
D: TRBD2
V: TRBV6-2/TRBV6-3
size: NA
CDR3: CASSYSTGGPSETQYF
DNA: TGTGCCAGCAGTTACTCGACGGGAGGGCCCTCAGAGACCCAGTACTTC

J: TRBJ2-7
D: TRBD2
V: TRBV20-1
size: NA
CDR3: CSARGLAGVSPYEQYF
DNA: TGCAGTGCTAGGGGACTAGCGGGAGTTTCCCCCTACGAGCAGTACTTC

J: TRBJ2-3
D: NA
V: TRBV28
size: few
CDR3: CASTFGRNTQYF
DNA: TGTGCCAGCACCTTTGGGCGTAATACGCAGTATTTT

J: TRBJ2-7
D: TRBD2
V: TRBV6-1
size: many
CDR3: CASSARLAGLSSYEQYF
DNA: TGTGCCAGCAGTGCGCGACTAGCGGGTTTAAGCTCCTACGAGCAGTACTTC

J: TRBJ2-5
D: NA
V: TRBV20-1
size: many
CDR3: CSASEQSLQTQYF
DNA: TGCAGTGCTAGTGAACAGAGTTTGCAGACCCAGTACTTC

J: TRBJ2-7
D: NA
V: TRBV15
size: NA
CDR3: CATSPQSGSAYEQYF
DNA: TGTGCCACCAGCCCTCAGTCGGGATCGGCCTACGAGCAGTACTTC

J: TRBJ1-2
D: NA
V: TRBV29-1
size: few
CDR3: CSVDVQLNYGYTF
DNA: TGCAGCGTTGACGTACAGCTTAACTATGGCTACACCTTC

J: TRBJ2-7
D: TRBD2
V: TRBV20-1
size: many
CDR3: CSAEGTSGVGAEQYF
DNA: TGCAGTGCTGAGGGGACTAGCGGGGTCGGCGCCGAGCAGTACTTC

J: TRBJ2-2
D: TRBD1
V: TRBV5-1
size: NA
CDR3: CASSLYGTGRTGELFF
DNA: TGCGCCAGCAGCCTTTATGGGACAGGTCGCACCGGGGAGCTGTTTTTT

J: TRBJ2-2
D: NA
V: TRBV6-5
size: many
CDR3: CASSYSSLAGELFF
DNA: TGTGCCAGCAGTTACTCGTCATTAGCGGGGGAGCTGTTTTTT

J: TRBJ2-7
D: TRBD2
V: TRBV11-2
size: NA
CDR3: CASSGAAEERECYEQYF
DNA: TGTGCCAGCAGTGGGGCGGCCGAGGAGCGGGAGTGTTACGAGCAGTACTTC

J: TRBJ2-1
D: TRBD2
V: TRBV7-3
size: NA
CDR3: CASSLGLAGVRGNEQFF
DNA: TGTGCCAGCAGTCTGGGACTAGCGGGAGTTAGAGGCAATGAGCAGTTCTTC

J: TRBJ2-7
D: TRBD1
V: TRBV20-1
size: many
CDR3: CSARLPGQVGFYEQYF
DNA: TGCAGTGCTAGATTACCGGGACAGGTGGGGTTCTACGAGCAGTACTTC

J: TRBJ1-2
D: NA
V: TRBV20-1
size: many
CDR3: CSARPTAHYGYTF
DNA: TGCAGTGCTAGGCCGACAGCTCATTATGGCTACACCTTC

J: TRBJ1-2
D: NA
V: TRBV30
size: many
CDR3: CAWSFDRNYGYTF
DNA: TGTGCCTGGAGTTTCGATCGTAACTATGGCTACACCTTC

J: TRBJ2-7
D: NA
V: TRBV3-1
size: many
CDR3: CASRTLGGSGEQYF
DNA: TGTGCCAGCAGGACCCTTGGAGGTTCGGGCGAGCAGTACTTC

J: TRBJ2-7
D: NA
V: TRBV7-3
size: NA
CDR3: CASSFATGYEQYF
DNA: TGTGCCAGCAGCTTTGCGACAGGCTACGAGCAGTACTTC

J: TRBJ2-5
D: NA
V: TRBV20-1
size: many
CDR3: CSARGSWETQYF
DNA: TGCAGTGCTAGAGGGAGTTGGGAGACCCAGTACTTC

J: TRBJ2-3
D: NA
V: TRBV28
size: NA
CDR3: CASSGPGHGTDTQYF
DNA: TGTGCCAGCAGTGGCCCCGGACATGGCACAGATACGCAGTATTTT

J: TRBJ1-5
D: NA
V: TRBV19
size: few
CDR3: CASAGQINQPQHF
DNA: TGTGCCAGTGCGGGGCAGATCAATCAGCCCCAGCATTTT

J: TRBJ2-2
D: TRBD1
V: TRBV19
size: few
CDR3: CASSTDRGLQGTGELFF
DNA: TGTGCCAGTAGTACGGACAGGGGGCTTCAGGGCACCGGGGAGCTGTTTTTT

J: TRBJ2-1
D: NA
V: TRBV12-3/TRBV12-4
size: NA
CDR3: CASSLEQVYNEQFF
DNA: TGTGCCAGCAGCCTCGAACAGGTCTACAATGAGCAGTTCTTC

J: TRBJ2-7
D: TRBD2
V: TRBV28
size: many
CDR3: CASSLPIPSGRDEQYF
DNA: TGTGCCAGCAGTTTACCCATCCCTAGCGGGAGGGATGAGCAGTACTTC

J: TRBJ1-5
D: NA
V: TRBV7-9
size: NA
CDR3: CASSLSGTDSNQPQHF
DNA: TGTGCCAGCAGCTTGTCCGGGACCGATAGCAATCAGCCCCAGCATTTT

J: TRBJ2-7
D: NA
V: TRBV5-1
size: NA
CDR3: CASSGDPGPYEQYF
DNA: TGCGCCAGCAGCGGAGACCCCGGGCCCTACGAGCAGTACTTC

J: TRBJ2-5
D: NA
V: TRBV7-2
size: many
CDR3: CASSLESGPETQYF
DNA: TGTGCCAGCAGCTTAGAATCGGGTCCAGAGACCCAGTACTTC

J: TRBJ1-4
D: NA
V: TRBV9
size: few
CDR3: CASGQGPTNEKLFF
DNA: TGTGCCAGCGGCCAGGGCCCAACTAATGAAAAACTGTTTTTT

J: TRBJ2-2
D: TRBD2
V: TRBV29-1
size: few
CDR3: CSVVGGSDYSGRPTGELFF
DNA: TGCAGCGTTGTGGGGGGTTCCGACTACAGCGGGAGACCCACCGGGGAGCTGTTTTTT

J: TRBJ2-3
D: TRBD2
V: TRBV2
size: NA
CDR3: CASSLFRDYSSDTQYF
DNA: TGTGCCAGCAGTTTATTCAGGGACTATTCTTCAGATACGCAGTATTTT

J: TRBJ2-5
D: NA
V: TRBV19
size: NA
CDR3: CASSTVTGTIRGETQYF
DNA: TGTGCCAGTAGTACCGTGACAGGCACCATCCGGGGGGAGACCCAGTACTTC

J: TRBJ2-2
D: NA
V: TRBV7-2
size: NA
CDR3: CASSSNDVRGTGELFF
DNA: TGTGCCAGCAGCTCCAACGACGTGAGGGGAACCGGGGAGCTGTTTTTT

J: TRBJ2-5
D: TRBD2
V: TRBV9
size: NA
CDR3: CASSVWGLADQETQYF
DNA: TGTGCCAGCAGCGTGTGGGGACTAGCGGATCAAGAGACCCAGTACTTC

J: TRBJ2-7
D: NA
V: TRBV2
size: many
CDR3: CASRWTQNSYEQYF
DNA: TGTGCCAGCCGCTGGACACAGAACTCCTACGAGCAGTACTTC

J: TRBJ1-1
D: NA
V: TRBV6-5
size: NA
CDR3: CASSYPGARAEAFF
DNA: TGTGCCAGCAGTTACCCAGGGGCTAGAGCTGAAGCTTTCTTT

J: TRBJ1-5
D: NA
V: TRBV10-3
size: NA
CDR3: CAISERQSNQPQHF
DNA: TGTGCCATCAGTGAGCGACAATCCAATCAGCCCCAGCATTTT

J: TRBJ2-5
D: TRBD2
V: TRBV28
size: NA
CDR3: CASRDRLAGSETQYF
DNA: TGTGCCAGTAGGGATCGGCTAGCGGGAAGTGAGACCCAGTACTTC

J: TRBJ2-5
D: NA
V: TRBV7-6
size: few
CDR3: CASSLARMQETQYF
DNA: TGTGCCAGCAGCTTAGCGAGAATGCAAGAGACCCAGTACTTC